This T cell receptor (beta chain) comes out of a study of cytomegalovirus exposure and HLA in healthy donors. Turning to the study itself: Earlier results showed roughly 120 million unique TCR beta sequences derived from approximately 170 million T cells.

This clone was observed a few times. Its specificity is not known. PCR used 60 Vbeta primers and 13 Jbeta primers. Assay used: immunoSEQ multiplex PCR; TCRdb lists only in-frame clones, some missing. This sample has more than 100,000 clones, with 15% to 17% found just once. The CDR3 sequence is 14 residues long. The germline CDR1 and CDR2 sequences are MNHEY and SVGAGI. The V end lost 6 bases, the J end lost 0 bases, and 12 bases lay between the germline ends. Study-wide findings and caveats: In an earlier analysis, most TCR beta V segments were productive about 87% or about 30% of the time. Association of about 17,000 TCR beta sequences with HLA alleles was found at 0.05 false discovery rate in a later analysis. Follow-up analysis found HLA locus-dependent TCR association rates, highest for DRB1 and lowest for HLA-C.

The chain has TRBV6-5 and TRBJ2-7; D is unclear. The TCR comes from a woman aged 18-29 years in good health and CMV-seronegative. Sequencing was done on a sample of PBMCs. The CDR3 DNA reads as TGTGCCAGCAGCCCTCTTTCTATCTCCTACGAGCAGTACTTC. The encoded protein is CASSPLSISYEQYF.